Presented here are 2 T cell receptor beta chains from one specimen sequenced in a study of regulatory T cells in long-lasting Graves disease. Building the TCR beta libraries relied on iRepertoire HTBI primers, and CDR3 regions underwent Arm-PCR. In TCRdb, the multiplex PCR reads were re-called with MiXCR into one record per CDR3 protein. Here the sample spans about 460,000 distinct CDR3 sequences, roughly 23% being singletons. Regarding time point: persistent/refractory GD, antithyroid drugs over 5 years with positive TRAb. PBMCs provided the RNA from which the TCR library was made. Sample: peripheral blood mononuclear cells (PBMCs), taken when the disease was refractory, from a patient treated with antithyroid drugs. These receptors all stem from a female donor with Graves disease.

This clonotype appeared a few times. This chain links TRBV9 with TRBJ2-5; perhaps TRBD1 as D (6 bases). The length of the CDR3 is 13 residues. CDR1 is SGDLS and CDR2 is YYNGEE in the germline V gene. V was pared by 3 bases and J by 5 bases, with 11 bases between. The CDR3 protein is CASSATGFETQYF. In nucleotides, the CDR3 is TGTGCCAGCAGCGCCACAGGGTTCGAGACCCAGTACTTC.

At least ten counts were recorded for this clonotype. The chain combines TRBV19 with TRBJ1-1; TRBD1 matches at 9 bases. Trimming at V came to 7 bases and at J to 1 base, leaving 10 bases not matched to a gene. Germline lookup yields CDR1 LNHDA and CDR2 SQIVND (reference sequence). CDR3 length: 16 amino acids. The CDR3 loop reads CASTPTLDRGNTEAFF. Written as DNA, the CDR3 is TGTGCCAGTACCCCAACCCTGGACAGGGGGAACACTGAAGCTTTCTTT.